This entry lists 12 T cell receptor beta chains sequenced from one sample in a study of CD8+ T cells in alopecia areata. The treatment denotes: oral pan-JAK inhibitor, 5-10 mg twice daily. RNA extraction and reverse transcription yielded cDNA as sequencing template. The data were produced by immunoSEQ multiplex PCR, yet TCRdb's version contains in-frame clones alone and is incomplete. The data show 150,000 to 200,000 clones, with about 60% seen just once and 14% held by the top ten. The sequences come from CD4+ T cells sorted from blood, collected at week 24, from a patient treated with tofacitinib. The receptors were gathered from a human donor with alopecia areata.

This clone has just one count. The chain recombines TRBV15 with TRBJ2-7; no reliable D call. Germline-derived CDR1 and CDR2 are LNHNV and YYDKDF (reference sequence). Trimming cost V 1 base and J 7 bases, with 11 bases left between them. CDR3 length equals 13 residues. The CDR3 sequence: CATSRVRAQEQYF. The DNA of the CDR3 is TGTGCCACCAGCAGAGTTAGGGCTCAAGAGCAGTACTTC.

The chain employs TRBV5-1 and TRBJ2-6; D may be TRBD1 (6 bases). Trimming cost V 1 base and J 0 bases, with 8 bases left between them. Germline CDR1 SGHRS, CDR2 YFSETQ. CDR3 size: 16 residues. The CDR3, as DNA: TGCGCCAGCAGCTTGATGACAGGCTCTGGGGCCAACGTCCTGACTTTC. Translating gives CASSLMTGSGANVLTF.

Only a few counts were recorded for this clone. The chain employs TRBV6-1 and TRBJ2-3, with a weak D call TRBD2 (6 bases). CDR3 length: 17 residues. V was clipped by 1 base and J by 2 bases, with 16 bases between them. Germline-derived CDR1 and CDR2 are MNHNS and SASEGT. As DNA, the CDR3 is TGTGCCAGCAGTGAAGGTGGGGGGAGCACCTACACAGATACGCAGTATTTT. Residues: CASSEGGGSTYTDTQYF.

The V and J genes are TRBV6-6 and TRBJ1-2; 10 bases align to TRBD1. This CDR3 spans 15 amino acids. The V and J ends lost 4 bases and 2 bases, in that order; junction bases with no gene match: 4. The germline gives CDR1 MNHNY, CDR2 SVGAGI (reference sequence). The CDR3: CASSSPGQGNYGYTF. The CDR3 DNA sequence: TGTGCCAGCAGTTCGCCGGGACAGGGGAACTATGGCTACACCTTC.

V usage is TRBV5-1 and J usage is TRBJ2-5, with unresolved D. This CDR3 has 14 amino acids. The V gene's germline CDR1 is SGHRS and CDR2 YFSETQ. Between the trimmed V and J ends, which lost 1 base and 5 bases, there was a span of 12 bases. This chain's CDR3 is CASSLNDIGETQYF. Written as DNA, the CDR3 is TGCGCCAGCAGCTTGAACGACATCGGGGAGACCCAGTACTTC.

The table lists this clone with a few counts. This chain joins TRBV29-1 and TRBJ2-1, with unresolved D. V was pared by 4 bases and J by 4 bases, with 20 bases between. This CDR3 spans 16 amino acids. Germline CDR1 SQVTM, CDR2 ANQGSEA. The CDR3 protein is CSVAPTPAPLYNEQFF. CDR3 nucleotide sequence: TGCAGCGTTGCCCCGACCCCTGCGCCGCTTTACAATGAGCAGTTCTTC.

The CDR3 bases are TGTGCCTGGAGTGTTGGGGCTGGGTACAGGGCCTTCTACACCTTC. Its translation: CAWSVGAGYRAFYTF. V is TRBV30 and J is TRBJ1-2; weak D call: TRBD1 (6 bases). V lost 0 bases and J 10 bases, leaving 21 bases between the germline ends. CDR3 length equals 15 residues. CDR1 is GTSNPN and CDR2 is SVGIG in the germline V gene (reference sequence).

The V and J genes are TRBV29-1 and TRBJ2-1, with a possible D match to TRBD1 (6 bases). V lost 4 bases, J lost 8 bases, and 12 bases lay in between. CDR3 size: 12 residues. Germline CDR1 SQVTM, CDR2 ANQGSEA. The CDR3 here is CSVADRQDEQFF. In DNA, the CDR3 is TGCAGCGTTGCTGACAGACAGGATGAGCAGTTCTTC.

This clone was detected only a few times. This chain joins TRBV30 and TRBJ2-7; 7 bases align to TRBD1. From germline, CDR1 is GTSNPN and CDR2 SVGIG (reference sequence). The trim removed 3 bases at V and 4 bases at J, leaving 9 bases unmatched. CDR3 length: 14 amino acids. The CDR3, as DNA: TGTGCCTGGAGCAGACAGGGAAAGGGGTACGAGCAGTACTTC. This gives the protein CAWSRQGKGYEQYF.

A few counts support this clone. The genes are TRBV27 and TRBJ2-5, with D maybe TRBD2 (5 bases). The CDR3 sequence is 17 residues long. The V end was cut by 7 bases, the J end by 5 bases, with 26 bases between. Germline V gene sequence: CDR1 MNHEY, CDR2 SMNVEV (reference sequence). The CDR3 spells CASNTIQRVGRGETQYF. The CDR3 DNA reads as TGTGCCAGCAATACAATTCAACGGGTGGGCCGGGGTGAGACCCAGTACTTC.

Ten or more counts support this clone. The J gene is TRBJ1-2, the V gene TRBV10-3; TRBD1 matches 9 bases. Per germline, CDR1 ENHRY and CDR2 SYGVKD. CDR3 length: 15 amino acids. J was trimmed by 8 bases and V by 3 bases; bases with no gene match: 10. The CDR3 region is CAISDRVQGALGYTF. The CDR3 nucleotides are TGTGCCATCAGTGATAGAGTACAGGGGGCTTTGGGCTACACCTTC.

This clone is a singleton in its sample. The rearrangement joins TRBV2 to TRBJ2-2, with D hard to call. Trimming cost V 6 bases and J 6 bases, with 8 bases left between them. Germline assignment: CDR1 SNHLY and CDR2 FYNNEI. There are 12 residues in the CDR3. Written as DNA, the CDR3 is TGTGCCAGCAGAGCTTCTGCCGGGGAGCTGTTTTTT. Amino acid sequence: CASRASAGELFF.